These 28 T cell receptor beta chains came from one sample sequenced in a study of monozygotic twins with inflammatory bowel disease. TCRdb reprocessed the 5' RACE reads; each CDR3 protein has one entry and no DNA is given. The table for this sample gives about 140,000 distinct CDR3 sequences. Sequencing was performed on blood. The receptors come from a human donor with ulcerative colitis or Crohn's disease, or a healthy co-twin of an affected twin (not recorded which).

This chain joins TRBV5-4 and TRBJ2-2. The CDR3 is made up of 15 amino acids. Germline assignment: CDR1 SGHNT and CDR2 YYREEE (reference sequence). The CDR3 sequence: CASSSPTRPTGELFF.

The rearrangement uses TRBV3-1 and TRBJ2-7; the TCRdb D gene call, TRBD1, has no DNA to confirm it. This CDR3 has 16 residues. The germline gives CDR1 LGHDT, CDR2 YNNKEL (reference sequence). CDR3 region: CASSQDPSGGLGEQYF.

The CDR3 loop is CASRYQSDEQYF. This chain connects TRBV2 to TRBJ2-7. CDR1 and CDR2 (germline): SNHLY, FYNNEI. The CDR3 extends over 12 amino acids.

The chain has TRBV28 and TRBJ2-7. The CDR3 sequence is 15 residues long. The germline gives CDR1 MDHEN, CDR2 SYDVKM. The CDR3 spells CASSTPEEMSYEQYF.

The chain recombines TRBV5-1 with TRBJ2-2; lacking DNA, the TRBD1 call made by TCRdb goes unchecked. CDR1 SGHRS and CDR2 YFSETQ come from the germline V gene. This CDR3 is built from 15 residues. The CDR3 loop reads CASQTRGMNTGELFF.

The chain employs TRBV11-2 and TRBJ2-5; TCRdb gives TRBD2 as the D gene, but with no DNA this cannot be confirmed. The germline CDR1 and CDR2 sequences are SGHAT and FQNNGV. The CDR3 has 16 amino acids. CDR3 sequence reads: CASSLGEAWYQETQYF.

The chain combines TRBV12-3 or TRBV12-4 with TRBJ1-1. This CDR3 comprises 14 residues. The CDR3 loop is CASSLAAGGTEAFF.

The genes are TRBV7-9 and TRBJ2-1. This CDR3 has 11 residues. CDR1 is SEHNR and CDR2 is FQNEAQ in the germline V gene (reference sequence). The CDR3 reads CASSSDYEQFF.

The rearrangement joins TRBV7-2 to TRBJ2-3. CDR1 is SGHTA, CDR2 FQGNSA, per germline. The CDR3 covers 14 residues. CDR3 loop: CASSLSGNTDTQYF.

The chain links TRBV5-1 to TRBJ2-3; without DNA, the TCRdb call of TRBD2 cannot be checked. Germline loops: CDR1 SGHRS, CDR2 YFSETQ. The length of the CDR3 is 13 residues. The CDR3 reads CASSLGDLNTQYF.

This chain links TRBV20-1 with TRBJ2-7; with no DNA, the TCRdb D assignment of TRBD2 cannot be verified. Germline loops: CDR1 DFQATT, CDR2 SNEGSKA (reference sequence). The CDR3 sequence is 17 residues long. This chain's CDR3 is CSARAFTSGGISYEQYF.

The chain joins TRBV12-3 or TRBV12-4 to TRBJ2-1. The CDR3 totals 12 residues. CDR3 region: CASSFWYNEQFF.

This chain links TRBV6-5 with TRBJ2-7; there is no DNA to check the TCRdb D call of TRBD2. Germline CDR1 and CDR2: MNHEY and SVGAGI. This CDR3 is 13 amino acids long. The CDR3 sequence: CASSPGGAGEQYF.

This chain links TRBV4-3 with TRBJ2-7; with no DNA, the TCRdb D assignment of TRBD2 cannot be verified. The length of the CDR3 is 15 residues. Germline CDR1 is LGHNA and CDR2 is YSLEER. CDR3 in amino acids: CASSPTSGGHYEQYF.

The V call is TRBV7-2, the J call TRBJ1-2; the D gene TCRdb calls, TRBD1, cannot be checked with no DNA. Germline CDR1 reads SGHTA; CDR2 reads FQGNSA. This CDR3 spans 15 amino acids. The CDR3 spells CASSRQGAYNYGYTF. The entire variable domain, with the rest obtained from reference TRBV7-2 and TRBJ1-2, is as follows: GAGVSQSPSNKVTEKGKDVELRCDPISGHTALYWYRQSLGQGLEFLIYFQGNSAPDKSGLPSDRFSAERTGGSVSTLTIQRTQQEDSAVYLCASSRQGAYNYGYTFGSGTRLTVV.

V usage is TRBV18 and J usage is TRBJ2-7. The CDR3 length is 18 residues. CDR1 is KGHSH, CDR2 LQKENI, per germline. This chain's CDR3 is CASSLFQADAKGIYEQYF.

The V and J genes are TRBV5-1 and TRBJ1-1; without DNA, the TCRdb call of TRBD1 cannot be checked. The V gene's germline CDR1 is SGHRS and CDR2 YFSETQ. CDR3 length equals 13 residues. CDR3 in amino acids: CASSPGQATEAFF.

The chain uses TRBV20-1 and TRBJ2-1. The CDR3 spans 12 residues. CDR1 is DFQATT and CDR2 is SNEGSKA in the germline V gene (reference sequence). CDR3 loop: CSGGGTYNEQFF.

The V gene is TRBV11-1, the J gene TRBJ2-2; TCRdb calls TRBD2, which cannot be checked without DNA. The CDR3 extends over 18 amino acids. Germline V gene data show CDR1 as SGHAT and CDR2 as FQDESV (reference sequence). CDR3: CASSTPPPAGPPTGELFF.

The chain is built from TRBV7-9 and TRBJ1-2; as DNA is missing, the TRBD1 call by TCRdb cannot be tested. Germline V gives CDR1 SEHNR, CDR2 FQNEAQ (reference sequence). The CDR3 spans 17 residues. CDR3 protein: CASSLAPRDSLFYGYTF. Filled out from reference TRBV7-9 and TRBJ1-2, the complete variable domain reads DTGVSQNPRHKITKRGQNVTFRCDPISEHNRLYWYRQTLGQGPEFLTYFQNEAQLEKSRLLSDRFSAERPKGSFSTLEIQRTEQGDSAMYLCASSLAPRDSLFYGYTFGSGTRLTVV.

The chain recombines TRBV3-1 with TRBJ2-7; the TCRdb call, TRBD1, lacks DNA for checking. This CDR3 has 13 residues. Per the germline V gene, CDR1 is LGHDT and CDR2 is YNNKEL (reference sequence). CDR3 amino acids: CASTPVGAYEQYF.

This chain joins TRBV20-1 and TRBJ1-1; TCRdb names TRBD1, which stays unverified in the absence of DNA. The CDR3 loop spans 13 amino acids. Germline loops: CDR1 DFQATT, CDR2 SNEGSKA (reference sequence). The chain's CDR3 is CSARRRGRAEAFF.

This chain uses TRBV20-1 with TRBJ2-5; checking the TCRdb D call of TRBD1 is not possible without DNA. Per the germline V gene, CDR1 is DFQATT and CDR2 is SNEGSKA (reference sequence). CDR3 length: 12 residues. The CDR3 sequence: CSASGAGETQYF.

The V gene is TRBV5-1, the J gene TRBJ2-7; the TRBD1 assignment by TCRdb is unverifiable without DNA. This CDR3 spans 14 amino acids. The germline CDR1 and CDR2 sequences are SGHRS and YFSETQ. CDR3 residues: CASSLGTGGYEQYF.

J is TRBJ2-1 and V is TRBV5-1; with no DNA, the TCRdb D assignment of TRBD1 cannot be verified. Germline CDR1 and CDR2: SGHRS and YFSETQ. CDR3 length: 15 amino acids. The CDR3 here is CASSDPGTPGYEQFF. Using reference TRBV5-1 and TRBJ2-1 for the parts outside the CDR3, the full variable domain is KAGVTQTPRYLIKTRGQQVTLSCSPISGHRSVSWYQQTPGQGLQFLFEYFSETQRNKGNFPGRFSGRQFSNSRSEMNVSTLELGDSALYLCASSDPGTPGYEQFFGPGTRLTVL.

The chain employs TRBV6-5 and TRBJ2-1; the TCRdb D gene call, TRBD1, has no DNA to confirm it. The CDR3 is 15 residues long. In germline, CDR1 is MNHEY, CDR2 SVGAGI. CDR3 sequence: CASSYRQGWGNEQFF.

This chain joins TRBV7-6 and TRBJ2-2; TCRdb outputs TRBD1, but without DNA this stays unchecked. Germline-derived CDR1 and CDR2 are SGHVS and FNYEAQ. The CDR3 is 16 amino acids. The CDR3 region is CASSLVSTGVNGELFF.

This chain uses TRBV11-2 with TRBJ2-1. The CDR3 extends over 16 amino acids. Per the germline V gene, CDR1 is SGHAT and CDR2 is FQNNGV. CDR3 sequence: CASSLGLSGLYNEQFF.